Listed below are T cell receptor beta chains from one sample, sequenced in a study of cytomegalovirus exposure and HLA in healthy donors. Libraries were prepared by immunoSEQ multiplex PCR; TCRdb keeps only in-frame clonotypes and omits some of them. The top ten hold over 1.1% of the sample, which has a few hundred thousand clones, around 83% seen once. The sequencing sample was made of PBMCs. Receptors were obtained from a girl between 5 and 17 years old in good health and CMV-seronegative. Both conserved end residues are part of each CDR3. The D gene is left open where the match is weak.

D	V	J	CDR3	DNA
TRBD2	TRBV2	TRBJ2-3	CASSSGASTDTQYF	TGTGCCAGCAGTAGCGGGGCTAGCACAGATACGCAGTATTTT
.	TRBV5-4	TRBJ2-7	CASSRFTMGGEQYF	TGTGCCAGCAGCCGCTTTACGATGGGGGGCGAGCAGTACTTC
.	TRBV9	TRBJ1-1	CASSPTPGNTEAFF	TGTGCCAGCAGCCCCACTCCAGGAAACACTGAAGCTTTCTTT
.	TRBV10-3	TRBJ1-1	CAIVREDRGTEAFF	TGTGCCATCGTCCGTGAGGATAGGGGGACTGAAGCTTTCTTT
.	TRBV30	TRBJ1-1	CAWRGGVGAFF	TGTGCCTGGAGGGGAGGGGTTGGAGCTTTCTTT
.	TRBV7-9	TRBJ2-7	CASSLWSSGEQYF	TGTGCCAGCAGCCTCTGGTCCTCGGGCGAGCAGTACTTC
.	TRBV28	TRBJ1-2	CASSLGVTGRYGYTF	TGTGCCAGCAGTCTGGGGGTAACAGGGCGCTATGGCTACACCTTC
TRBD1	TRBV7-6	TRBJ1-3	CASSPGGFGSGNTIYF	TGTGCCAGCAGCCCAGGGGGATTTGGATCCGGAAACACCATATATTTT
.	TRBV7-9	TRBJ2-1	CASSLARTDLNEQFF	TGTGCCAGCAGCTTAGCGCGGACAGACCTCAATGAGCAGTTCTTC
TRBD2	TRBV27	TRBJ2-5	CASGLSGRGVETQYF	TGTGCCAGCGGTTTATCGGGTCGGGGGGTGGAGACCCAGTACTTC
TRBD2	TRBV18	TRBJ2-7	CASSAVAGGYEQYF	TGTGCCAGCTCGGCGGTAGCGGGGGGCTACGAGCAGTACTTC